The 10 T cell receptor beta chains reported below all come from one sample, sequenced in a study of blood T cell repertoires in COVID-19. Assay used: immunoSEQ multiplex PCR; TCRdb lists only in-frame clones, some missing. The data show fewer than 60,000 clones, 78% seen once. Specimen: peripheral blood. The source of these receptors is a human donor in a cohort sampled during active COVID-19.

The rearrangement uses TRBV5-4 and TRBJ2-1; 12 bases fit TRBD2. The CDR3 has 20 residues. After removal of 3 bases from V and 5 bases from J, the junction contained 18 bases not matched to a gene. The germline V gene encodes CDR1 SGHNT and CDR2 YYREEE (reference sequence). This chain's CDR3 is CASSSPLGRRTSGKNNEQFF. In DNA, the CDR3 is TGTGCCAGCAGCTCCCCCTTAGGCCGGCGGACTAGCGGGAAGAACAATGAGCAGTTCTTC.

The chain employs TRBV7-9 and TRBJ2-7; 7 nucleotides line up with TRBD2. The junction had 7 bases not matched to a gene; V was cut back by 1 base and J by 7 bases. This CDR3 spans 14 amino acids. Germline CDR1 SEHNR, CDR2 FQNEAQ (reference sequence). The CDR3 region has the DNA TGTGCCAGCAGCTTAGAGAGCAGAGCGGGGGAGCAGTACTTC. This encodes CASSLESRAGEQYF.

The V and J genes are TRBV7-9 and TRBJ2-4; D not resolved. This CDR3 is built from 14 residues. Germline V CDR1 and CDR2: SEHNR, FQNEAQ (reference sequence). The germline V and J ends were trimmed by 5 bases and 1 base, with 9 bases remaining between them. CDR3 sequence: CASSRSGAKNIQYF. The CDR3 nucleotides are TGTGCCAGCAGCCGATCCGGGGCCAAAAACATTCAGTACTTC.

This chain joins TRBV19 and TRBJ2-3; the D gene is possibly TRBD2 (6 bases). Trimming took 4 bases from V and 4 from J, leaving 12 bases between them. CDR1 and CDR2 (germline): LNHDA, SQIVND (reference sequence). CDR3 size: 14 residues. The CDR3 region has the DNA TGTGCCAGTAGTAAGCGGGCCCAGGCAGATACGCAGTATTTT. Residues: CASSKRAQADTQYF.

The chain recombines TRBV5-1 with TRBJ2-7, with a tentative D call TRBD1 (6 bases). CDR3 length equals 14 residues. CDR1 is SGHRS, CDR2 YFSETQ, per germline. Trimming left V 0 bases short and J 3 bases short, with 10 bases between. The CDR3 loop reads CASSLGDRHYEQYF. CDR3 DNA: TGCGCCAGCAGCTTGGGCGACAGGCACTACGAGCAGTACTTC.

The CDR3 region is CASSQAPSTDTQYF. The CDR3 nucleotides read TGTGCCAGCTCACAAGCGCCTAGCACAGATACGCAGTATTTT. The chain uses TRBV18 and TRBJ2-3, with D uncertain. V lost 4 bases and J 0 bases, leaving 8 bases between the germline ends. This CDR3 region has 14 residues. The germline V gene has CDR1 KGHSH and CDR2 LQKENI. Full variable domain (missing parts from reference TRBV18 and TRBJ2-3): NAGVMQNPRHLVRRRGQEARLRCSPMKGHSHVYWYRQLPEEGLKFMVYLQKENIIDESGMPKERFSAEFPKEGPSILRIQQVVRGDSAAYFCASSQAPSTDTQYFGPGTRLTVL.

V is TRBV5-8 and J is TRBJ1-2, with 9 positions matching TRBD1. CDR3 length equals 14 residues. Germline values: CDR1 SGHTS, CDR2 YDEGEE. V was clipped by 3 bases and J by 8 bases; unmatched bases: 8. The CDR3 region has the DNA TGTGCCAGCAGCTACGGGACAGGGTTAGGAGGCTACACCTTC. Protein: CASSYGTGLGGYTF.

CDR3: CASSTQGGTDTQYF. The CDR3 DNA reads as TGCGCCAGCAGCACCCAGGGTGGAACAGATACGCAGTATTTT. V is TRBV5-1 and J is TRBJ2-3, with D perhaps TRBD1 (5 bases). This CDR3 is 14 amino acids long. The V gene lost 4 bases and the J gene lost 3 bases, with 12 bases spanning the gap. Germline values: CDR1 SGHRS, CDR2 YFSETQ.

This clone was seen only a few times. This rearrangement joins TRBV10-2 to TRBJ2-4; no definite D call. Germline V gives CDR1 WSHSY, CDR2 SAAADI. CDR3 length: 16 residues. Between the trimmed V and J ends, which lost 5 bases and 3 bases, there was a span of 17 bases. CDR3 residues: CASSLGLNVDKNIQYF. The CDR3 region has the DNA TGCGCCAGCAGTCTTGGGCTCAATGTGGACAAAAACATTCAGTACTTC.

The V call is TRBV6-6, the J call TRBJ1-5; 8 bases are shared with TRBD1. CDR3 length equals 15 residues. From germline, CDR1 is MNHNY and CDR2 SVGAGI (reference sequence). Unmatched junction bases numbered 7, after V lost 5 bases and J lost 4 bases. The CDR3 nucleotides are TGTGCCAGCAGTCCGTCCCGGGACAGGAATCAGCCCCAGCATTTT. Its protein product is CASSPSRDRNQPQHF.